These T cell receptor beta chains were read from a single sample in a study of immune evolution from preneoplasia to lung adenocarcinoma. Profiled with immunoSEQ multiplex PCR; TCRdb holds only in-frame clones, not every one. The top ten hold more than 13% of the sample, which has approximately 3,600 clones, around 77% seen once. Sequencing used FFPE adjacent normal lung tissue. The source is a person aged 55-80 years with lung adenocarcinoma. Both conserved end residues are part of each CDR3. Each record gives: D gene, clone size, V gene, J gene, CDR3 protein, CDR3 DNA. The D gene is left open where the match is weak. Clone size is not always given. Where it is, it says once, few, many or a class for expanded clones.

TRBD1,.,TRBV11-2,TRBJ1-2,CASSRQGAKIYGYTF,TGTGCCAGCAGCCGACAGGGGGCAAAAATCTATGGCTACACCTTC
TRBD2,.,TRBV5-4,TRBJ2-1,CASSPTTGTSGGTEQFF,TGTGCCAGCAGCCCAACGACGGGGACTAGCGGGGGGACTGAGCAGTTCTTC
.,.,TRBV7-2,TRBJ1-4,CASSNEVGVSEKLFF,TGTGCCAGCAGCAACGAAGTGGGGGTTAGTGAAAAACTGTTTTTT
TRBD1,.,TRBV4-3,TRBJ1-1,CASSQDYRRDRVGTEAFF,TGCGCCAGCAGCCAAGATTATAGGAGGGACAGGGTGGGGACTGAAGCTTTCTTT
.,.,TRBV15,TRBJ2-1,CATSKFKTGNEQFF,TGTGCCACCAGCAAGTTTAAGACGGGGAATGAGCAGTTCTTC
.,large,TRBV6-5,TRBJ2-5,CASSTPRLEETQYF,TGTGCCAGCAGCACCCCGAGGTTGGAGGAGACCCAGTACTTC
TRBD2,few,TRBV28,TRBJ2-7,CASRYSGRSYEQYF,TGTGCCAGCAGATATAGCGGGAGATCCTACGAGCAGTACTTC
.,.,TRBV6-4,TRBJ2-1,CASTVFAGTSEQFF,TGTGCCAGCACCGTTTTCGCAGGGACATCAGAGCAGTTCTTC
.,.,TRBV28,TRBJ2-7,CASSPTGAAASYEQYF,TGTGCCAGCAGTCCCACGGGGGCGGCTGCTTCCTACGAGCAGTACTTC
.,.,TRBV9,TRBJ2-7,CASSVVASTYEQYF,TGTGCCAGCAGCGTAGTGGCCTCCACCTACGAGCAGTACTTC
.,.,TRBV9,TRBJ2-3,CASSSHHPKIGTDTQYF,TGTGCCAGCAGCTCCCACCACCCCAAAATCGGCACAGATACGCAGTATTTT
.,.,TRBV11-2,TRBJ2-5,CASSSTTSQETQYF,TGTGCCAGCAGCTCGACGACCTCTCAAGAGACCCAGTACTTC
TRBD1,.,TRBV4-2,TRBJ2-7,CASSQDWAGGEEQYF,TGTGCCAGCAGCCAAGATTGGGCAGGGGGTGAGGAGCAGTACTTC
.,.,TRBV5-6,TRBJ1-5,CASSFTRGVYSNQPQHF,TGTGCCAGCAGCTTCACGCGGGGAGTGTATAGCAATCAGCCCCAGCATTTT
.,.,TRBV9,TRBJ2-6,CASSDDPSGANVLTF,TGTGCCAGCAGCGACGATCCATCCGGGGCCAACGTCCTGACTTTC
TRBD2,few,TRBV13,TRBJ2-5,CASSEGLAVQETQYF,TGTGCCAGCAGCGAGGGACTAGCGGTACAAGAGACCCAGTACTTC
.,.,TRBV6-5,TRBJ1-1,CASTYAAMGTEAFF,TGTGCCAGCACTTATGCGGCCATGGGCACTGAAGCTTTCTTT
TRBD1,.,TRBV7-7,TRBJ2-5,CASSPRQGVGETQYF,TGTGCTAGCAGCCCCCGACAGGGTGTGGGAGAGACCCAGTACTTC
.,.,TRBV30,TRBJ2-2,CAWSWGDAGELFF,TGTGCCTGGAGTTGGGGGGACGCCGGGGAGCTGTTTTTT
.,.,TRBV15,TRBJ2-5,CATSLGKETQYF,TGTGCCACCAGTCTTGGGAAAGAGACCCAGTACTTC
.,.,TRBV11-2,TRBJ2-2,CASSLEINTGELFF,TGTGCCAGCAGCTTAGAAATAAACACCGGGGAGCTGTTTTTT
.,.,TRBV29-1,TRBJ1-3,CSVAQSSGNTIYF,TGCAGCGTTGCGCAGAGCTCTGGAAACACCATATATTTT
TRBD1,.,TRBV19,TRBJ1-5,CASSNRGQPQHF,TGTGCCAGTAGTAACAGGGGGCAGCCCCAGCATTTT
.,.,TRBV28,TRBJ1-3,CASTRQTGNTIYF,TGTGCCAGCACCCGACAGACTGGAAACACCATATATTTT
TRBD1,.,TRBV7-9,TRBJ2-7,CASSQGDSPQNTQYF,TGTGCCAGCAGCCAGGGGGACAGTCCCCAAAACACTCAGTACTTC
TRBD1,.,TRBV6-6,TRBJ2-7,CASSYLRQGVKYEQYF,TGTGCCAGCAGTTACTTAAGACAGGGGGTCAAGTACGAGCAGTACTTC
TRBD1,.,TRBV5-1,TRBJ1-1,CASSGGGQGFSEAFF,TGCGCCAGCAGCGGTGGCGGACAGGGGTTTTCTGAAGCTTTCTTT
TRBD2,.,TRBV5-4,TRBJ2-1,CASSATILAGGKDEQFF,TGTGCCAGCAGCGCGACAATTCTAGCGGGAGGGAAGGATGAGCAGTTCTTC
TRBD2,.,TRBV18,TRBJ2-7,CASSGGLALEQYF,TGTGCCAGCTCAGGCGGACTAGCTCTCGAGCAGTACTTC
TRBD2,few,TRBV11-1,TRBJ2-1,CASSRELAGAGNEQFF,TGTGCCAGCAGCCGGGAACTAGCGGGAGCGGGCAATGAGCAGTTCTTC
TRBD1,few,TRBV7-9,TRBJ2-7,CASSGDSYEQYF,TGTGCCAGCAGCGGGGACAGCTACGAGCAGTACTTC
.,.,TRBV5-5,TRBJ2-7,CASSVGVGPSYEQYF,TGTGCCAGCAGCGTGGGGGTGGGACCGTCCTACGAGCAGTACTTC
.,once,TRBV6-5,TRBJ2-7,CASSSLVEQYF,TGTGCCAGCAGTTCGCTAGTCGAGCAGTACTTC
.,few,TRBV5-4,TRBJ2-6,CASSLDPGANVLTF,TGTGCCAGCAGCTTGGACCCCGGGGCCAACGTCCTGACTTTC
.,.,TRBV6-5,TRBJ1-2,CASSHRGGANYGYTF,TGTGCCAGCAGTCACCGGGGGGGTGCTAACTATGGCTACACCTTC
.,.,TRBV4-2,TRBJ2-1,CASSPTHASAYNEQFF,TGTGCCAGCAGCCCTACTCATGCGAGCGCCTACAATGAGCAGTTCTTC
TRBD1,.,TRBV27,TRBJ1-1,CASSLGQGATEAFF,TGTGCCAGCAGTTTAGGTCAGGGGGCAACTGAAGCTTTCTTT
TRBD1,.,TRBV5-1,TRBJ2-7,CASGHGQGIYEQYF,TGCGCCAGCGGACACGGACAGGGTATCTACGAGCAGTACTTC
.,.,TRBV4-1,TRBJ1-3,CASSQDPGTGNTIYF,TGCGCCAGCAGCCAAGATCCTGGGACGGGAAACACCATATATTTT
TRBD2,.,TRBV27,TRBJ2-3,CASSQRVAGDEDTQYF,TGTGCCAGCAGCCAACGGGTAGCGGGAGATGAAGATACGCAGTATTTT
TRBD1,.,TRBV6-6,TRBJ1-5,CASSYADRERQPQHF,TGTGCCAGCAGTTACGCTGACAGGGAGAGGCAGCCCCAGCATTTT
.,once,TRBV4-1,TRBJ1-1,CASSQGAQKYTEAFF,TGCGCCAGCAGCCAAGGGGCACAGAAGTATACTGAAGCTTTCTTT
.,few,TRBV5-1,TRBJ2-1,CASTYRAMKGGEQFF,TGCGCCAGCACCTACCGGGCCATGAAAGGGGGTGAGCAGTTCTTC
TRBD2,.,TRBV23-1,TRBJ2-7,CASSLKPGGTDEQYF,TGCGCCAGCAGTCTAAAACCGGGGGGGACCGACGAGCAGTACTTC
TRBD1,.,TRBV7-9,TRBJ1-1,CASRRQGANTEAFF,TGTGCCAGCAGGAGACAGGGGGCGAACACTGAAGCTTTCTTT
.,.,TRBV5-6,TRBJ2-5,CASSLGVPGETQYF,TGTGCCAGCAGCTTGGGGGTCCCTGGGGAGACCCAGTACTTC
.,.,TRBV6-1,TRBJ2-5,CASSYGETQYF,TGTGCCAGCAGTTACGGGGAGACCCAGTACTTC
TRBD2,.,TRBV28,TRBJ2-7,CASSFIAGIYEQYF,TGTGCCAGCAGTTTCATAGCGGGAATCTACGAGCAGTACTTC
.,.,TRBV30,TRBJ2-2,CAWRFRASNTGELFF,TGTGCCTGGAGGTTCCGGGCATCGAACACCGGGGAGCTGTTTTTT
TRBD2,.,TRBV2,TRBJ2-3,CARNPVGEGRADTQYF,TGTGCCAGGAATCCCGTGGGGGAGGGCCGTGCAGATACGCAGTATTTT
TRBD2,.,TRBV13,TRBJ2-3,CASSSLGGQRGTQYF,TGTGCCAGCAGCTCCCTCGGGGGGCAGCGGGGGACGCAGTATTTT
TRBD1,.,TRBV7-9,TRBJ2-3,CASSFPQGLDTQYF,TGTGCCAGCAGCTTCCCACAGGGGTTAGATACGCAGTATTTT
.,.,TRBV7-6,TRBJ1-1,CASSYSGGNTEAFF,TGTGCCAGCAGCTATAGTGGAGGGAACACTGAAGCTTTCTTT
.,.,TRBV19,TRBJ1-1,CASSMPQGGGLRNTEAFF,TGTGCCAGTAGTATGCCTCAGGGCGGGGGGCTTCGGAACACTGAAGCTTTCTTT
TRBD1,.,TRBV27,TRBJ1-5,CASSPGQGFGPQHF,TGTGCCAGCAGTCCGGGACAGGGTTTTGGGCCCCAGCATTTT
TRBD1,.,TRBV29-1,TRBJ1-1,CSAGQGRLNTEAFF,TGCAGCGCCGGACAGGGGCGACTGAACACTGAAGCTTTCTTT
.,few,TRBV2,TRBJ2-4,CASTDLDPAKNIQYF,TGTGCCAGCACCGACCTAGACCCAGCCAAAAACATTCAGTACTTC
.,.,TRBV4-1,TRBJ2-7,CASSQHHRDEQYF,TGCGCCAGCAGCCAACACCACAGGGACGAGCAGTACTTC
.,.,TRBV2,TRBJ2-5,CASIGYGKETQYF,TGTGCCAGCATTGGTTATGGGAAAGAGACCCAGTACTTC